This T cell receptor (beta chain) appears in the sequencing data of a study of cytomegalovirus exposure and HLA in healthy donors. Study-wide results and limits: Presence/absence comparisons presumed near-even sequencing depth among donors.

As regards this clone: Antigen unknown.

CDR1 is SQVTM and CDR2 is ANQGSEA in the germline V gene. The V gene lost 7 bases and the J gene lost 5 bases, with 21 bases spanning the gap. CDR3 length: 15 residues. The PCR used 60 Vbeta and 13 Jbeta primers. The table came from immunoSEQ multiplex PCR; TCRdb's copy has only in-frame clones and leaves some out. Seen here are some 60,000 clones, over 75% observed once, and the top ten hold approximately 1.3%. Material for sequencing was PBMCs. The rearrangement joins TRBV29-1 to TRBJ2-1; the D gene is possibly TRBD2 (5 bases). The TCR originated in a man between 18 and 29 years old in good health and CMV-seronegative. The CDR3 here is CSAPRRLAANNEQFF. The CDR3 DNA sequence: TGCAGCGCTCCCCGGCGGCTAGCTGCGAACAATGAGCAGTTCTTC.